This T cell receptor beta chain was sequenced during a study of identical twins (dated by TCRdb to the mid-2010s). In terms of the full investigation: To test whether fetal clonotypes persist, the study used deep sequencing on TCR alpha and beta repertoires from monozygotic twins, unrelated adults of various ages, and cord blood. To rule out contamination, replicate twin experiments were performed at different times with different library preparation protocols.

As concerns this clonotype: It lacks a known antigen. No base quality values were provided; no much bigger clone lies one nucleotide off.

The germline V gene yields LGHNA for CDR1 and YSLEER for CDR2. V gives up 1 base and J gives up 2 bases, and the segment between their germline ends measures 9 bases. The CDR3 has 14 amino acids, counting the end cysteine and phenylalanine. The CDR3 DNA has 42 bases and is translated from base 1. All donors were healthy Caucasians. The twin cohort consisted of three pairs of female monozygotic twins, all aged roughly 18 to 29 years. The RNA used for TCR libraries was isolated from peripheral blood mononuclear cells. Preparation of the library involved 5' RACE. The sample was run on an Illumina HiSeq 2000. A universal primer binding site was introduced by template switching, and a unique molecular identifier was present in the final cDNA, enabling accurate counting of TCR cDNA molecules. Specific primers in the conserved constant-segment region were used to synthesize first-strand cDNA for TCR alpha and beta chains. To control for contamination, every cDNA library carried two barcodes: a SMART-Mk sample barcode plus Illumina barcodes. TruSeq adapter sequences and Illumina sample barcodes were added in two successive PCR steps. TCR alpha and beta cDNA libraries were sequenced on the Illumina HiSeq platform with custom primers. In the authors' own workflow: Raw reads were processed with MiGEC to extract unique molecular identifiers, and MiXCR was used to determine CDR3 positions. For each individual, recombination models were inferred using an EM algorithm with the repgenHMM and IGoR tools. The tcR package in R was used for shared clonotype analysis, with sharing normalized by the product of cloneset sizes. To study raw recombination without the effects of thymic and clonal selection, out-of-frame nonproductive sequences were analyzed. TCRdb cleaned the public reads at Q25 with fastp, built clones with MiXCR and kept in-frame beta chains. All rows with the same CDR3 protein become a single entry with the most common DNA and genes. The V and J calls and clone size come from TCRdb's table, not from the authors' own analysis. Recorded for this sample are hundreds of thousands of distinct CDR3 sequences; 20% to 25% of them occurred a single time. The ten largest clones represent around 4.5% of the sample.

Study-wide findings and limitations: Compared with coincidental sharing between unrelated individuals, out-of-frame TCR alpha sequences shared between twins showed an excess of sequences with low generation probability. A weaker excess of twin sharing was found in beta out-of-frame sequences because the signal-to-noise ratio was lowered by fewer shared sequences. Invariant T cells such as MAIT and iNKT could partly confound zero-insertion analyses, although diverse VJ usage argued against such confounding for most clonotypes. Fewer insertions were carried by abundant cord blood beta clonotypes, a similar but weaker trend appeared in young adult naive repertoires, and no such trend appeared in memory repertoires. Conclusions relied on cross-sectional statistical analysis, since the same donors could not be followed over many years. In monozygotic twins, recombination models systematically underestimated out-of-frame TCR alpha sharing, but the models matched the sharing seen between unrelated individuals.

These data were also filed under a second study, of T cells expressing NK-cell markers. The other study reports the following: Fewer than ten donors provided sorted CD3+CD56+NKG2C+, CD3+CD56+NKG2C- and CD3+CD56-NKG2C+ T-cell subsets, whose TCR beta-chain repertoires were profiled. Among the eight sequenced donors, only one was HCMV-seronegative, while the other seven were HCMV-seropositive. To restrict sorting to alphabetaTCR-expressing T cells, an anti-gammadeltaTCR antibody was added in several experiments. In roughly six donors, the dominant CD3+CD56+NKG2C+ clonotypes ranked among the top 10 CD8+ clonotypes, making up 1.0-7.0% of CD8+ T cells. Those dominant clonotypes were again the most abundant among CD3+CD56-NKG2C+ cells in a few donors, at roughly 25-65%. Whether the expanded NKG2C-expressing T cell clones were specific for HCMV antigens was left unclear. The study sequenced eight donors, all healthy volunteers chosen at random: three men and five women. A commercial ELISA kit detecting HCMV-specific IgG in serum was used to determine HCMV serostatus. For about 6 donors, bulk peripheral blood T-cell repertoires were additionally sequenced from unsorted PBMC. Reads were demultiplexed and grouped by UMI with MIGEC, and clonotypes were assembled and quantified with MiTCR. Only TCR cDNA sequences supported by at least two reads were kept to exclude erroneous sequences. The tcR package was used for downstream repertoire analysis, and clonotypes were matched between fractions using CDR3 nucleotide sequence together with V segment. VDJmatch was used to annotate antigen specificity against VDJdb, with one amino acid substitution in CDR3 permitted.

This receptor was taken from a woman aged 18-29 years in good health. The chain employs TRBV4-3 and TRBJ2-7; the D gene cannot be named for sure. Input material: PBMCs. The DNA sequence follows: TGCGCCAGCAGCCAAGCTGGCAGAACCTACGAGCAGTACTTC. Translated, this gives CASSQAGRTYEQYF.